This T cell receptor beta chain was identified during a study of cytomegalovirus exposure and HLA in healthy donors. Study-wide results and limits: Being indistinguishable, some V segments were excluded, TRBV6-2 and TRBV6-3 among them.

Remarks on this clone: What it binds is unknown.

The primer mix had 60 Vbeta and 13 Jbeta primers. Using immunoSEQ multiplex PCR, the repertoire was profiled, and TCRdb retains in-frame clones only, with some absent. There are some 80,000 clones in the sample; 78% occur only once, and over 4.5% lies in the top ten. The CDR3 spans 15 residues. V shed 7 bases and J 0 bases; nucleotides not matched to a gene: 6. The germline V gene has CDR1 LNHNV and CDR2 YYDKDF (reference sequence). This clonotype was obtained from a man aged 18 to 29 in good health and CMV-seropositive. The rearrangement links TRBV15 to TRBJ1-3; 7 nucleotides agree with TRBD1. Sequenced sample: PBMCs. CDR3 DNA sequence: TGTGCCACCATGTCGGGACAGCTCTCTGGAAACACCATATATTTT. Residues: CATMSGQLSGNTIYF.